The 10 T cell receptor beta chains reported below all come from one sample, sequenced in a study of chemoradiotherapy in HPV16-positive cancers. Profiled with immunoSEQ multiplex PCR; TCRdb holds only in-frame clones, not every one. This table has about 39,000 clones, more than 65% appearing once. The source material was blood, sampled from a patient who underwent chemoradiotherapy. All receptors derive from a human donor with HPV-associated anogenital cancer.

This clone was detected a few times. The chain recombines TRBV5-3 with TRBJ2-4; a weak D match, TRBD1 (5 bases). TRBV5-3 is assigned to the ORF class and has an uncertain function. There are 20 residues in the CDR3. Trimming cost V 1 base and J 0 bases, with 23 bases left between them. CDR3 residues: CARSLYWGVSGVIAKNIQYF. CDR3 nucleotide sequence: TGTGCCAGAAGCTTGTATTGGGGCGTGAGTGGGGTCATAGCCAAAAACATTCAGTACTTC.

This chain connects TRBV7-2 to TRBJ1-3; D call uncertain. Germline loops: CDR1 SGHTA, CDR2 FQGNSA. The V end lost 4 bases, the J end lost 0 bases, and 10 bases lay between the germline ends. This CDR3 has 15 residues. The CDR3 here is CASSSEGYSGNTIYF. The DNA for the CDR3 is TGTGCCAGCAGCTCCGAGGGTTACTCTGGAAACACCATATATTTT.

The chain recombines TRBV19 with TRBJ2-6; tentatively, D is TRBD2 (5 bases). This CDR3 comprises 20 residues. Germline V gives CDR1 LNHDA, CDR2 SQIVND (reference sequence). Between the trimmed V and J ends, which lost 5 bases and 0 bases, there was a span of 23 bases. The CDR3: CASSLPYRGLSFSGANVLTF. The CDR3 DNA is TGTGCCAGTAGTCTACCTTATCGGGGTCTCTCTTTCTCTGGGGCCAACGTCCTGACTTTC. The whole variable domain, remainder taken from reference TRBV19 and TRBJ2-6, is DGGITQSPKYLFRKEGQNVTLSCEQNLNHDAMYWYRQDPGQGLRLIYYSQIVNDFQKGDIAEGYSVSREKKESFPLTVTSAQKNPTAFYLCASSLPYRGLSFSGANVLTFGAGSRLTVL.

The rearrangement links TRBV7-3 to TRBJ2-2; D possibly matches TRBD1 or TRBD2 (5 bases each). This CDR3 comprises 16 residues. Germline CDR1 SGHTA, CDR2 FQGTGA. Trimming took 5 bases from V and 2 from J, leaving 15 bases between them. CDR3 amino acids: CASSPPGTENTGELFF. The CDR3 region has the DNA TGTGCCAGCAGCCCTCCCGGGACGGAAAACACCGGGGAGCTGTTTTTT.

The CDR3 here is CASRTEGKDYGYTF. CDR3 nucleotide sequence: TGCGCCAGCAGGACGGAGGGGAAGGACTATGGCTACACCTTC. This chain connects TRBV4-1 to TRBJ1-2, with D maybe TRBD1 (5 bases). The V end was cut by 6 bases, the J end by 3 bases, with 14 bases between. This CDR3 spans 14 amino acids. Germline CDR1 reads MGHRA; CDR2 reads YSYEKL.

The V gene is TRBV30, the J gene TRBJ2-1, with D possibly TRBD2 on 7 matching bases. The CDR3 loop spans 14 amino acids. CDR1 is GTSNPN and CDR2 is SVGIG in the germline V gene (reference sequence). V was shortened by 8 bases and J by 4 bases, with 18 bases between the two germline ends. The CDR3 sequence: CARSWGGLYNEQFF. CDR3 coding DNA: TGTGCCCGATCTTGGGGGGGCCTGTACAATGAGCAGTTCTTC.

This clone was counted a single time. The genes are TRBV29-1 and TRBJ2-6; D unclear. This CDR3 has 12 amino acids. Germline V gene sequence: CDR1 SQVTM, CDR2 ANQGSEA. Trimming removed 5 bases from V and 1 base from J, with 3 bases in between. CDR3 sequence reads: CSVQSGANVLTF. DNA of the CDR3: TGCAGCGTTCAATCTGGGGCCAACGTCCTGACTTTC.

This chain links TRBV5-1 with TRBJ1-3; D gene unclear. The V end lost 4 bases, the J end lost 4 bases, and 15 bases lay between the germline ends. Germline V gene data show CDR1 as SGHRS and CDR2 as YFSETQ. The CDR3 is 15 amino acids. CDR3 nucleotide sequence: TGCGCCAGCAGCCTAGACAAGATAGACGGAAACACCATATATTTT. It translates to CASSLDKIDGNTIYF.

The chain employs TRBV2 and TRBJ2-4; the match to TRBD2 covers 7 bases. The CDR3 has 12 amino acids. Germline CDR1 reads SNHLY; CDR2 reads FYNNEI. With 8 bases clipped from V and 6 bases from J, the junction kept 4 bases outside the gene matches. The DNA for the CDR3 is TGTGCCAGCGTTGGGGGGGGAAACATTCAGTACTTC. It specifies CASVGGGNIQYF.

In DNA, the CDR3 is TGCGCCAGCAGCTTGGTTGGGGATGGCTACACCTTC. The encoded protein is CASSLVGDGYTF. This chain connects TRBV5-1 to TRBJ1-2; unclear D gene. The CDR3 has 12 amino acids. Deletions cut 0 bases from V and 6 bases from J, with 6 bases between. Germline V gene sequence: CDR1 SGHRS, CDR2 YFSETQ.